These T cell receptor beta chains were read from a single sample in a study of T cell changes during pregnancy in multiple sclerosis. The repertoire was sequenced with immunoSEQ multiplex PCR; TCRdb's copy has only in-frame clones and lacks some. The table shows around 120,000 clones, with more than 85% occurring only once. The sequenced sample was peripheral blood, obtained after pregnancy. The source of these receptors is a female donor with multiple sclerosis, enrolled in a pregnancy study. The CDR3 runs from the conserved cysteine through the conserved F or W. Fields, in order: J gene, D gene, clone size, V gene, CDR3 DNA, CDR3 protein. D genes are given only for firm matches. Not all rows give a size; the values are once, few, many and, for expanded clones, a class.

TRBJ1-2,NA,NA,TRBV11-2,TGTGCCAGCAGCCTCCTGGGGCAAACTAACTATGGCTACACCTTC,CASSLLGQTNYGYTF
TRBJ2-2,NA,NA,TRBV25-1,TGTGCCAGCAGTGAATCTTTGCGGGACACCGGGGAGCTGTTTTTT,CASSESLRDTGELFF
TRBJ1-6,NA,NA,TRBV4-1,TGCGCCAGCAGCCAAGATGGCTTTAATTCACCCCTCCACTTT,CASSQDGFNSPLHF
TRBJ2-7,TRBD1,NA,TRBV14,TGTGCCAGCAGCCGTACGGGCTGGACAGGGACGGACGAGCAGTACTTC,CASSRTGWTGTDEQYF
TRBJ2-5,NA,NA,TRBV18,TGTGCCAGCTCCCCGGGCGAGGGTCAAGAGACCCAGTACTTC,CASSPGEGQETQYF
TRBJ2-3,TRBD2,NA,TRBV23-1,TGCGCCAGCAGCATCCTAGCGGGGGCCCTTTGCACAGATACGCAGTATTTT,CASSILAGALCTDTQYF
TRBJ2-6,NA,NA,TRBV5-6,TGTGCCAGCAGCTTGCGGTTGACGGGCTCTGGGGCCAACGTCCTGACTTTC,CASSLRLTGSGANVLTF
TRBJ1-3,NA,NA,TRBV18,TGTGCCAGCTCAGCGACAGGATCCTCTGGAAACACCATATATTTT,CASSATGSSGNTIYF
TRBJ2-3,NA,NA,TRBV4-2,TGTGCCAGCAGCCAACCTCAGAATTTAGATACGCAGTATTTT,CASSQPQNLDTQYF
TRBJ2-7,TRBD1,many,TRBV15,TGTGCCACCAGCAGGGGACAGGAAAGTAACGAGCAGTACTTC,CATSRGQESNEQYF
TRBJ1-1,NA,NA,TRBV7-9,TGTGCCAGCAGCGGGGACTTCATGAACACTGAAGCTTTCTTT,CASSGDFMNTEAFF
TRBJ1-2,NA,NA,TRBV29-1,TGCAGCGTTGAGCTCTGGCCCTCTAACTATGGCTACACCTTC,CSVELWPSNYGYTF
TRBJ2-7,TRBD1,NA,TRBV13,TGTGCCAGCAGCCCACCGGGACAGGGAACCCACGAGCAGTACTTC,CASSPPGQGTHEQYF
TRBJ2-5,NA,NA,TRBV5-4,TGTGCCAGTTGGCAGGGAGAGACCCAGTACTTC,CASWQGETQYF
TRBJ2-7,TRBD2,once,TRBV14,TGTGCCAGCAGCCAAGAGCTAGCGGGGGCTGGTGAGCAGTACTTC,CASSQELAGAGEQYF
TRBJ1-2,NA,NA,TRBV27,TGTGCCAGCAGTTTTGGACAGAAAGATGGCTACACCTTC,CASSFGQKDGYTF
TRBJ1-2,NA,NA,TRBV6-5,TGTGCCAGCAGGTCAGGGGACTATGGCTACACCTTC,CASRSGDYGYTF
TRBJ1-2,TRBD1,NA,TRBV29-1,TGCAGCGCTACAGGGGAGAACTATGGCTACACCTTC,CSATGENYGYTF
TRBJ2-7,TRBD1,once,TRBV18,TGTGCCAGCTCACCTAGAGACAGGGGCTACGAGCAGTACTTC,CASSPRDRGYEQYF
TRBJ2-7,NA,NA,TRBV2,TGTGCCAGCAAGACAGGAAACTTCTACGAGCAGTACTTC,CASKTGNFYEQYF
TRBJ2-1,TRBD1,NA,TRBV19,TGTGCCAGCCTGGGGACAGGGAGGGGTTGGAATGAGCAGTTCTTC,CASLGTGRGWNEQFF
TRBJ1-1,TRBD1,NA,TRBV5-1,TGCGCCAGCAGCCCGAGAACAGGGGCCGGTGAAGCTTTCTTT,CASSPRTGAGEAFF
TRBJ2-7,NA,NA,TRBV11-2,TGTGCCAGCAGCTTATACAGGGAAGGAGAGCAGTACTTC,CASSLYREGEQYF
TRBJ2-3,TRBD1,NA,TRBV2,TGTGCCAGCAATCGACAGGGACCTCTCACAGATACGCAGTATTTT,CASNRQGPLTDTQYF